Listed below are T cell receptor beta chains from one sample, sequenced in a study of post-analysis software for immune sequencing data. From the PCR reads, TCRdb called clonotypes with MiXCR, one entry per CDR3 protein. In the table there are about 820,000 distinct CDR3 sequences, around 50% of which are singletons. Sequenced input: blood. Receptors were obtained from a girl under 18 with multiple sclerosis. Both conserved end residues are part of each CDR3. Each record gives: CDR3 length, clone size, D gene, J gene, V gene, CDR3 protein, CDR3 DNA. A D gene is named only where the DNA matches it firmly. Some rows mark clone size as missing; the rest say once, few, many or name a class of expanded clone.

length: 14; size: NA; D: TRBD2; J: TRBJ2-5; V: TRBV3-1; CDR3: CASSPRTSEETQYF; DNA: TGTGCCAGCAGCCCCCGGACTAGCGAAGAGACCCAGTACTTC
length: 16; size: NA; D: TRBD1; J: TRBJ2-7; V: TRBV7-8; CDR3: CASSAEPGQGAGEQYF; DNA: TGTGCCAGCAGCGCAGAACCGGGACAGGGGGCGGGCGAGCAGTACTTC
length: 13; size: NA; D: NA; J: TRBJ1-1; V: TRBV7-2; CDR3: CASSLAGVFEAFF; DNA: TGTGCCAGCAGCTTAGCGGGGGTTTTCGAAGCTTTCTTT
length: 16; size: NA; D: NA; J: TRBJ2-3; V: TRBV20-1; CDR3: CSARARFETGTDTQYF; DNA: TGCAGTGCAAGAGCTCGGTTCGAGACGGGCACAGATACGCAGTATTTT
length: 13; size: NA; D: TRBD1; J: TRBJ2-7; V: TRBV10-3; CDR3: CAIMETGQDEQYF; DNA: TGTGCCATCATGGAGACAGGGCAAGACGAGCAGTACTTC
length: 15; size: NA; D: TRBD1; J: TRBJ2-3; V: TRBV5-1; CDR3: CASSPGQGTTDTQYF; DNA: TGCGCCAGCAGCCCAGGACAGGGGACCACAGATACGCAGTATTTT
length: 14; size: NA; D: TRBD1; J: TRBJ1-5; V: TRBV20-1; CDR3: CSARESQGDQPQHF; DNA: TGCAGTGCTAGAGAATCGCAGGGGGATCAGCCCCAGCATTTT
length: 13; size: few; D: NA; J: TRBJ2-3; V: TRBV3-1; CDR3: CASSQEGADTQYF; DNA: TGTGCCAGCAGCCAAGAGGGGGCAGATACGCAGTATTTT
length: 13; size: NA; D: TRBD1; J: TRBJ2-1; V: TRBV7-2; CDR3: CASSSYRGNEQFF; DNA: TGTGCCAGCAGCTCCTACAGGGGGAATGAGCAGTTCTTC
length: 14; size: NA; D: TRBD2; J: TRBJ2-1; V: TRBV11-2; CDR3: CASDTSGGYNEQFF; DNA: TGTGCCAGCGACACTAGCGGGGGCTACAATGAGCAGTTCTTC
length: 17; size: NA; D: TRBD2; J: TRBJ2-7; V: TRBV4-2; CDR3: CASSQERGLAGVYEQYF; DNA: TGTGCCAGCAGCCAAGAGAGAGGGCTAGCGGGAGTCTACGAGCAGTACTTC
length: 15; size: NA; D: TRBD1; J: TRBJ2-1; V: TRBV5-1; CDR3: CASSPGRDRSNEQFF; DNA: TGCGCCAGCAGCCCGGGCCGGGACAGGAGCAATGAGCAGTTCTTC
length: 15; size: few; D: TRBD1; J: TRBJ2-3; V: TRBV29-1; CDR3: CSVGRQGKFTDTQYF; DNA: TGCAGCGTTGGTCGACAGGGTAAATTCACAGATACGCAGTATTTT
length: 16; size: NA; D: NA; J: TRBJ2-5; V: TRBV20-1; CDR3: CSARGGADSQQGTQYF; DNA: TGCAGTGCTAGAGGAGGGGCGGACAGCCAACAAGGGACCCAGTACTTC
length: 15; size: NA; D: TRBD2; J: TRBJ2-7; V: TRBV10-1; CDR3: CASSTHRLAGAEQYF; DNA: TGCGCCAGCAGCACACATCGACTAGCGGGAGCCGAGCAGTACTTC
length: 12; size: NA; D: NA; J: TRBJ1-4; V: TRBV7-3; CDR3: CAPLKGDEKLFF; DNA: TGTGCCCCCCTCAAAGGTGATGAAAAACTGTTTTTT
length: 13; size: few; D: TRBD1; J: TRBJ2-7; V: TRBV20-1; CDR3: CSARSIQGYEQYF; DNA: TGCAGTGCTAGATCCATACAGGGGTACGAGCAGTACTTC
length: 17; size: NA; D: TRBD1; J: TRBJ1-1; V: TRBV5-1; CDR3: CASSDQPGGGGNTEAFF; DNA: TGCGCCAGCAGCGATCAACCAGGGGGCGGAGGGAACACTGAAGCTTTCTTT
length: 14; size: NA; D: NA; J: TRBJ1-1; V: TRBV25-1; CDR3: CASSERARDTEAFF; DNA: TGTGCCAGCAGTGAAAGGGCCAGGGACACTGAAGCTTTCTTT
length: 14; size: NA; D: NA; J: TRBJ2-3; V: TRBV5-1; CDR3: CASSLAPAPDTQYF; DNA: TGCGCCAGCAGCTTGGCGCCTGCCCCAGATACGCAGTATTTT
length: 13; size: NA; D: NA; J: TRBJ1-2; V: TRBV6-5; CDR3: CASSYDTSYGYTF; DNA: TGTGCCAGCAGTTACGACACTTCCTATGGCTACACCTTC
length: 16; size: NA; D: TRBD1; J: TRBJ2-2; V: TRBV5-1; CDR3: CASSPTGASGTGELFF; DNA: TGCGCCAGCAGCCCTACAGGGGCTTCGGGCACCGGGGAGCTGTTTTTT
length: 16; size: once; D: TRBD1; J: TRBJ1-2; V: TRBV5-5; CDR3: CASSPNPTGGGGGYTF; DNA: TGTGCCAGCAGCCCCAACCCGACAGGGGGCGGCGGGGGCTACACCTTC
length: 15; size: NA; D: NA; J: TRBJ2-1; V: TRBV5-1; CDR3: CASSRGLDSYNEQFF; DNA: TGCGCCAGCAGCCGAGGACTGGACTCCTACAATGAGCAGTTCTTC
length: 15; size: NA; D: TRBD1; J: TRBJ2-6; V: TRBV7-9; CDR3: CASRRTGIGANVLTF; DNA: TGTGCCAGCAGACGGACAGGGATCGGGGCCAACGTCCTGACTTTC
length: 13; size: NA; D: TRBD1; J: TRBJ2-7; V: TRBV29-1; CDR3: CSVSLTGGNEQYF; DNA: TGCAGCGTCAGTCTGACAGGGGGGAACGAGCAGTACTTC
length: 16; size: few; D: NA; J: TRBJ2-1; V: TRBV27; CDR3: CASSFFQPQALDEQFF; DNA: TGTGCCAGCAGTTTTTTCCAGCCACAAGCTTTGGATGAGCAGTTCTTC
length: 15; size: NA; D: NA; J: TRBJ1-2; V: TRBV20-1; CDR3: CSARGNRDPRRGYTF; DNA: TGCAGTGCTAGAGGAAACCGGGACCCCAGACGGGGCTACACCTTC
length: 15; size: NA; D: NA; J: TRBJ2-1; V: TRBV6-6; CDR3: CASWAMGGAYNEQFF; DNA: TGTGCCAGCTGGGCTATGGGGGGCGCCTACAATGAGCAGTTCTTC
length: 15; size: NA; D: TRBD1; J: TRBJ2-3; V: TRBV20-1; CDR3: CSARVTTGSADTQYF; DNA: TGCAGTGCTAGAGTTACGACAGGGTCGGCAGATACGCAGTATTTT
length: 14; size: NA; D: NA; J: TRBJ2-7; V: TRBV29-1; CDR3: CSVEGVGRSYEQYF; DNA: TGCAGCGTTGAAGGAGTGGGTCGCTCCTACGAGCAGTACTTC
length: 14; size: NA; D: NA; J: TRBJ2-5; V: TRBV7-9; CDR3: CTSSSPIRRETQYF; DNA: TGTACCAGCAGCTCACCGATACGGAGAGAGACCCAGTACTTC
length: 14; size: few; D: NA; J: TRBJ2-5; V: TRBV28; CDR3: CASSPGGLGETQYF; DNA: TGTGCCAGCAGTCCTGGGGGACTGGGAGAGACCCAGTACTTC
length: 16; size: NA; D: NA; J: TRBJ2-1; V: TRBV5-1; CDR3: CASSFGLGDGDNEQFF; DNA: TGCGCCAGCAGCTTTGGGTTGGGGGACGGTGACAATGAGCAGTTCTTC
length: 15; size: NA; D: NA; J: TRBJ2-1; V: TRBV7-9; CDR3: CASSLLLGSYNEQFF; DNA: TGTGCCAGCAGCTTACTCCTAGGTTCCTACAATGAGCAGTTCTTC
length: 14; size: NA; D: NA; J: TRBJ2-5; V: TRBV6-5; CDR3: CASSPRQGGETQYF; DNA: TGTGCCAGCAGTCCCCGACAGGGAGGGGAGACCCAGTACTTC
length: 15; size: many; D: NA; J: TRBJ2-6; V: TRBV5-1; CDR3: CASSLQGTGANVLTF; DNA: TGCGCCAGCAGCCTCCAGGGGACGGGGGCCAACGTCCTGACTTTC
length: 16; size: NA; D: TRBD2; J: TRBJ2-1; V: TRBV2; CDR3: CASSGTSGRGYNEQFF; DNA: TGTGCCAGCAGTGGGACTAGCGGGAGAGGTTACAATGAGCAGTTCTTC
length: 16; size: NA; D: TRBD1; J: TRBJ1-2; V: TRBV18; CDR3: CASSPSGQGVRGGYTF; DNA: TGTGCCAGCTCCCCTTCGGGGCAGGGGGTTCGTGGAGGCTACACCTTC
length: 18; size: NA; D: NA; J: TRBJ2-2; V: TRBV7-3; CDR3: CASSLSAGGTGSTGELFF; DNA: TGTGCCAGCAGCTTAAGCGCAGGGGGGACGGGGAGCACCGGGGAGCTGTTTTTT
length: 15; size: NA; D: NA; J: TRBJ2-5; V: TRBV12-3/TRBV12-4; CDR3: CASRGGRGPMETQYF; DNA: TGTGCCAGCAGGGGTGGCCGAGGGCCAATGGAGACCCAGTACTTC
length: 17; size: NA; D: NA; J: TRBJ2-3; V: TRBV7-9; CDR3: CASSSPWPGDGTDTQYF; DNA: TGTGCCAGCAGCTCCCCCTGGCCGGGAGACGGTACAGATACGCAGTATTTT
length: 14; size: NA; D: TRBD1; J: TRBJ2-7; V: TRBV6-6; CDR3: CATRGQGATYEQYF; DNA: TGTGCCACCAGGGGACAGGGAGCGACCTACGAGCAGTACTTC
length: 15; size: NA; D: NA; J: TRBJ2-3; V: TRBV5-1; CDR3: CASRPTGSSTDTQYF; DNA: TGCGCCAGCAGACCAACGGGGAGTAGCACAGATACGCAGTATTTT
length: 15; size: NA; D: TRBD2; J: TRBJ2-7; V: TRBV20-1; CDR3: CSARDPAGGPYEQYF; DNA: TGCAGTGCTAGAGATCCCGCGGGAGGGCCGTACGAGCAGTACTTC
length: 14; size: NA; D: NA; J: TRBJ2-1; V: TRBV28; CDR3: CASSLQLSINEQFF; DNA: TGTGCCAGCAGTTTACAGCTATCGATTAATGAGCAGTTCTTC
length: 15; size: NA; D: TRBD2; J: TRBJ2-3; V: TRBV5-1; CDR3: CASRRTSGRVDTQYF; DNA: TGCGCCAGCAGACGGACTAGCGGGAGGGTTGATACGCAGTATTTT
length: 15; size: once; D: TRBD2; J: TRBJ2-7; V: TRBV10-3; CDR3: CAISEPLAGGDEQYF; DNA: TGTGCCATCAGTGAGCCTCTAGCGGGAGGCGACGAGCAGTACTTC
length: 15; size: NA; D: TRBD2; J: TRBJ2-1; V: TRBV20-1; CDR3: CSAKASGTSRNEQFF; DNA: TGCAGTGCTAAGGCTAGCGGGACATCTCGGAATGAGCAGTTCTTC
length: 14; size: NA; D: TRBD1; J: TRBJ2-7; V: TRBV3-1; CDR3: CASSLPGQSYEQYF; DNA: TGTGCCAGCAGCCTACCGGGACAGTCCTACGAGCAGTACTTC
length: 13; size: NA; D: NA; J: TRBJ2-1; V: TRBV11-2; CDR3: CASSPTTRIGQFF; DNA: TGTGCCAGCAGCCCTACGACTAGGATCGGTCAGTTCTTC
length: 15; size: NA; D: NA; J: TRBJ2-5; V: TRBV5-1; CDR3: CASSLGTQPGETQYF; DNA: TGCGCCAGCAGCCTCGGGACTCAACCCGGGGAGACCCAGTACTTC
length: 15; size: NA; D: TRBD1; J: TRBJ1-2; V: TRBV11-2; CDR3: CASSQQGRGPYGYTF; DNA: TGTGCCAGCAGCCAACAGGGGAGGGGGCCCTATGGCTACACCTTC
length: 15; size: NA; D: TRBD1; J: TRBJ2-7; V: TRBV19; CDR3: CASSIRTGSNYEQYF; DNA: TGTGCCAGTAGTATAAGGACAGGGAGTAACTACGAGCAGTACTTC